This TCR beta chain is from a study of T cell clones after liver transplantation. Study at large: Post-transplant blood was tracked for graft-donor-reactive T cell clones identified in a pre-transplant mixed lymphocyte reaction. Standard immunosuppression, with no induction, continued until 12-24 months after transplant. Overall study findings and caveats: Donor-reactive sequences fell more than third party-reactive ones, suggesting partial deletion.

Concerning this clone itself: Its specificity is unknown.

Some clones are missing from TCRdb's copy, which holds only in-frame ones; the method was immunoSEQ multiplex PCR. The profile covers approximately 65,000 clones, with nearly 95% appearing a single time and approximately 0.96% taken by the ten largest. This material consisted of CD4+ T cells from blood, taken approximately 26 months after liver transplant. This clonotype was sampled from a human patient who received a liver transplant. Some of the T cells may derive from the graft donor.

CDR3 DNA sequence: TGTGCCTGGAGTGGACAGGGGGAGACCCAGTACTTC. Translating it yields CAWSGQGETQYF. The chain is built from TRBV30 and TRBJ2-5; 8 positions agree with TRBD1. Germline lookup yields CDR1 GTSNPN and CDR2 SVGIG (reference sequence). The CDR3 runs to 12 residues. V gave up 1 base and J gave up 5 bases; unmatched junction bases: 0.